This TCR beta chain comes out of a study of identical twins. V lost 4 bases and J lost 0, with 6 bases in between. Germline values: CDR1 GTSNPN, CDR2 SVGIG (reference sequence). The CDR3 spans 12 residues. TCRdb analysed the 5' RACE reads with MiXCR anew, one entry per CDR3 protein. The sample has 310,000 or so distinct CDR3 sequences; around 9.7% are singletons. These data also formed part of another study, on yellow fever vaccine responses in identical twins. In that study: Convergence reportedly seemed to mark part of the twins' vaccine T cell response, with personalization marking the rest.

The chain carries TRBV30 and TRBJ2-5; D not certain. The material sequenced was CD8+ T cells sorted from blood. This TCR was recovered from a woman under 30 in good health. The CDR3 here is CAWTEYQETQYF. The CDR3 DNA follows: TGTGCCTGGACCGAGTACCAAGAGACCCAGTACTTC. Complete variable domain (other parts from reference TRBV30 and TRBJ2-5): SQTIHQWPATLVQPVGSPLSLECTVEGTSNPNLYWYRQAAGRGLQLLFYSVGIGQISSEVPQNLSASRPQDRQFILSSKKLLLSDSGFYLCAWTEYQETQYFGPGTRLLVL.